One sample yielded the 21 T cell receptor beta chains listed below, sequenced in a study of shared clonotypes between healthy human individuals. Libraries were prepared by immunoSEQ multiplex PCR; TCRdb keeps only in-frame clonotypes and omits some of them. The sample lists approximately 530,000 clones; approximately 94% were seen once. The sample taken for sequencing was naive CD4+ T cells sorted from blood. This sample's subset: CD45RA+ positively selected. These receptors originate from a woman aged 25 to 39 in good health.

This clone was seen a few times. Other DNA sequences in the sample encode the same CDR3. The genes are TRBV18 and TRBJ2-2, with D hard to call. The germline gives CDR1 KGHSH, CDR2 LQKENI. The V and J ends lost 2 bases and 4 bases respectively, with 2 bases between them. CDR3 length equals 12 residues. CDR3 in amino acids: CASSPTTGELFF. The DNA of the CDR3 is TGTGCCAGCTCACCAACCACCGGGGAGCTGTTTTTT.

The CDR3 spells CASSPGQGGNGYTF. The CDR3 nucleotides read TGTGCCAGCTCCCCGGGACAGGGAGGGAATGGCTACACCTTC. The rearrangement links TRBV18 to TRBJ1-2, with TRBD1 identical over 9 bases. Looked up from germline, CDR1 is KGHSH and CDR2 is LQKENI. The CDR3 covers 14 residues. V was clipped by 6 bases and J by 6 bases; unmatched bases: 8.

This clone was seen once. This rearrangement joins TRBV5-1 to TRBJ2-7, with 10 nucleotides matching TRBD2. J gave up 3 bases and V 4 bases, and 7 bases lay outside the gene matches. Germline V gene lookup returns CDR1 SGHRS and CDR2 YFSETQ. The CDR3 sequence is 15 residues long. Written as DNA, the CDR3 is TGCGCCAGCAGCCCAGGACTAGCGGAGGTCTACGAGCAGTACTTC. Its translation is CASSPGLAEVYEQYF.

The genes are TRBV7-9 and TRBJ1-2, with D possibly being TRBD1 (5 bases). The V gene lost 5 bases and the J gene lost 8 bases, with 15 bases spanning the gap. CDR1 SEHNR and CDR2 FQNEAQ come from the germline V gene (reference sequence). The CDR3 extends over 13 amino acids. CDR3 in amino acids: CASSTGGVVGYTF. The CDR3 region has the DNA TGTGCCAGCAGCACGGGGGGAGTTGTGGGCTACACCTTC.

This chain connects TRBV29-1 to TRBJ2-5, with a possible D match to TRBD2 (5 bases). V shed 3 bases and J shed 5 bases, with 7 bases lying between them. The CDR3 is 11 amino acids. Germline V CDR1 and CDR2: SQVTM, ANQGSEA. CDR3 in amino acids: CSVDGVETQYF. CDR3 DNA: TGCAGCGTTGACGGGGTGGAGACCCAGTACTTC. Looking up the rest from reference TRBV29-1 and TRBJ2-5 gives the full variable domain: SAVISQKPSRDICQRGTSLTIQCQVDSQVTMMFWYRQQPGQSLTLIATANQGSEATYESGFVIDKFPISRPNLTFSTLTVSNMSPEDSSIYLCSVDGVETQYFGPGTRLLVL.

The genes are TRBV28 and TRBJ2-1; 7 positions agree with TRBD1. CDR3 length: 14 residues. Germline V gene sequence: CDR1 MDHEN, CDR2 SYDVKM. After removal of 2 bases from V and 3 bases from J, the junction contained 1 base not matched to a gene. CDR3 DNA sequence: TGTGCCAGCAGTTTACGACAGGGCTACAATGAGCAGTTCTTC. Its protein is CASSLRQGYNEQFF. Using reference TRBV28 and TRBJ2-1 for the parts outside the CDR3, the full variable domain is DVKVTQSSRYLVKRTGEKVFLECVQDMDHENMFWYRQDPGLGLRLIYFSYDVKMKEKGDIPEGYSVSREKKERFSLILESASTNQTSMYLCASSLRQGYNEQFFGPGTRLTVL.

V gene TRBV28 combines with J gene TRBJ2-1; D might be TRBD1 (5 bases). CDR1 is MDHEN and CDR2 is SYDVKM in the germline V gene. Deletions cut 5 bases from V and 15 bases from J, with 26 bases between. This CDR3 has 15 residues. The CDR3 loop reads CASSPTARQWEGPFF. CDR3 sequence (DNA): TGTGCCAGCAGTCCCACCGCCAGACAGTGGGAAGGTCCGTTCTTC.

The chain is built from TRBV6-5 and TRBJ1-1; tentatively, D is TRBD1 (5 bases). V lost 6 bases to trimming and J lost 1 base, with 15 bases between them. This CDR3 has 15 amino acids. The germline CDR1 and CDR2 sequences are MNHEY and SVGAGI. CDR3 region: CASRPRGLGNTEAFF. The CDR3 nucleotides read TGTGCCAGCAGGCCGCGGGGCTTGGGGAACACTGAAGCTTTCTTT.

The chain recombines TRBV18 with TRBJ2-2, with 12 bases that match TRBD2. The V segment lost 2 bases and the J segment 1 base; nucleotides outside the gene matches: 5. The CDR3 has 18 amino acids. Germline assignment: CDR1 KGHSH and CDR2 LQKENI. CDR3 protein: CASSPFSSGRENTGELFF. For the CDR3, the DNA is TGTGCCAGCTCACCATTTTCTAGCGGGAGGGAGAACACCGGGGAGCTGTTTTTT.

The chain is built from TRBV7-9 and TRBJ1-1, with D hard to call. Germline V gene sequence: CDR1 SEHNR, CDR2 FQNEAQ (reference sequence). With 3 bases removed from V and 7 bases from J, the gap between germline ends came to 12 bases. The CDR3 extends over 13 amino acids. In DNA, the CDR3 is TGTGCCAGCAGCTTCTTTCTAGGGAGTGAAGCTTTCTTT. Protein sequence: CASSFFLGSEAFF.

The chain recombines TRBV9 with TRBJ1-1; the D is unclear. The CDR3 is made up of 14 amino acids. Trimming took 0 bases from V and 5 from J, leaving 11 bases between them. CDR1 and CDR2 from the germline V gene are SGDLS and YYNGEE. The CDR3 sequence: CASSVVSDTTEAFF. For the CDR3, the DNA is TGTGCCAGCAGCGTAGTTTCTGATACTACTGAAGCTTTCTTT.

The chain couples TRBV25-1 to TRBJ1-2; 9 bases agree with TRBD1. V lost 3 bases, J lost 8 bases, and 10 bases stayed unmatched. CDR1 is MGHDK and CDR2 is SYGVNS in the germline V gene. The CDR3 totals 15 residues. DNA of the CDR3: TGTGCCAGCAGTGATTGGGGGACAGGGACGAAAGGCTACACCTTC. Translated, it gives CASSDWGTGTKGYTF.

This sequence joins TRBV15 and TRBJ2-5; possible D gene TRBD2, 6 bases. Trimming shortened V by 9 bases and J by 4 bases, and 18 bases separated the two germline ends. This CDR3 is built from 14 residues. From germline, CDR1 is LNHNV and CDR2 YYDKDF (reference sequence). CDR3 bases: TGTGCCACAGGCAGAGAGCGGAGGGGAGAGACCCAGTACTTC. This gives the protein CATGRERRGETQYF.

The chain combines TRBV6-1 with TRBJ1-1, with 7 bases aligning to TRBD1. Unmatched junction bases numbered 4, after V lost 6 bases and J lost 0 bases. The CDR3 covers 14 residues. Germline V gene lookup returns CDR1 MNHNS and CDR2 SASEGT. CDR3 coding DNA: TGTGCCAGCAGAGGGACAGAATTGAACACTGAAGCTTTCTTT. Amino acid sequence: CASRGTELNTEAFF.

The chain combines TRBV21-1 with TRBJ2-7; the DNA was not compared with TRBD1, the D call given in the table. TRBV21-1 is shown as a pseudogene. The CDR3 loop spans 16 amino acids. The CDR3 loop reads CASSTHRRYQNYEQYF. Here the CDR3 DNA reads TGTGCCAGCAGCACCCACAGGAGATACCAAAACTACGAGCAGTACTTC.

The chain couples TRBV7-9 to TRBJ2-1, with 12 bases identical to TRBD2. This CDR3 spans 15 amino acids. Germline CDR1 is SEHNR and CDR2 is FQNEAQ (reference sequence). Trimming at V came to 5 bases and at J to 9 bases, leaving 8 bases not matched to a gene. DNA for the CDR3: TGTGCCAGCAGCGCGACTAGCGGGAGTTATGTTGAGCAGTTCTTC. This gives the protein CASSATSGSYVEQFF.

This chain connects TRBV28 to TRBJ1-1; 10 nucleotides align to TRBD1. This CDR3 spans 15 amino acids. V lost 5 bases to trimming and J lost 3 bases; unmatched junction nucleotides: 6. In germline, CDR1 is MDHEN, CDR2 SYDVKM. The CDR3 sequence is CASSPQGQGYTEAFF. In nucleotides, the CDR3 is TGTGCCAGCAGTCCCCAGGGACAGGGGTACACTGAAGCTTTCTTT.

The V call is TRBV7-3, the J call TRBJ2-1, with 12 bases that match TRBD2. CDR1 and CDR2 from the germline V gene are SGHTA and FQGTGA. The CDR3 spans 15 residues. The ends lost 2 bases at V and 7 bases at J; junction bases unmatched: 3. CDR3 protein: CASSLGLAGQNEQFF. CDR3 in DNA: TGTGCCAGCAGCTTAGGACTAGCGGGACAAAATGAGCAGTTCTTC.

The V call is TRBV12-5, the J call TRBJ1-1; no reliable D call. Germline CDR1 and CDR2: LGHNT and FRNRAP. V was pared by 5 bases and J by 4 bases, with 26 bases between. This CDR3 has 18 amino acids. The CDR3 DNA reads TGTGCTAGTGGTCGATCCCCAATAGTAAGCAGGATAGGCACTGAAGCTTTCTTT. As protein: CASGRSPIVSRIGTEAFF.

The rearrangement links TRBV29-1 to TRBJ2-1, with TRBD2 matching 8 bases. The ends lost 4 bases at V and 4 bases at J; junction bases unmatched: 9. The CDR3 loop spans 15 amino acids. CDR1 SQVTM and CDR2 ANQGSEA come from the germline V gene. Written as DNA, the CDR3 is TGCAGCGTTGGGCGCGGCGGGAGGCGTTACAATGAGCAGTTCTTC. It is translated as CSVGRGGRRYNEQFF.

The chain employs TRBV7-8 and TRBJ1-2; the match to TRBD1 covers 12 bases. The CDR3 contains 15 residues. Germline CDR1 SGHVS, CDR2 FQNEAQ. Trimming cost V 1 base and J 8 bases; bases outside gene matches: 5. The CDR3 DNA sequence: TGTGCCAGCAGCTTAGTGGGACAGGGGGCAGGGGGCTACACCTTC. Its protein product is CASSLVGQGAGGYTF.